This TCR beta chain was found in a study of T cell changes during pregnancy in multiple sclerosis. Profiling relied on immunoSEQ multiplex PCR, and the TCRdb table lists in-frame clones only, not all of them. The sample records tens of thousands of clones, around 88% being singletons. From germline, CDR1 is SGHRS and CDR2 YFSETQ. The CDR3 totals 16 residues. J was trimmed by 7 bases and V by 4 bases; bases with no gene match: 13. The origin of this receptor is a female donor in good health, enrolled as a control in a pregnancy study. The chain joins TRBV5-1 to TRBJ2-2; 7 bases are shared with TRBD2. Source: CD4+ T cells from peripheral blood mononuclear cells, taken in the first trimester of pregnancy. Here the CDR3 reads CASSARTGGPGGELFF. In DNA form, the CDR3 reads TGCGCCAGCAGCGCTCGGACGGGAGGACCGGGCGGGGAGCTGTTTTTT.